Shown below are 10 T cell receptor beta chains from a single sample sequenced in a study of identical twins. TCRdb called the 5' RACE reads again in MiXCR, with one record for every CDR3 protein. The table has 450,000 or so distinct CDR3 sequences, 20% to 25% seen once. These data were also filed under a second study, of T cells expressing NK-cell markers.

Material: CD4+ T cells sorted from blood. These receptors all come from a young woman in good health.

This clonotype was seen more than once but under ten times. The chain has TRBV3-1 and TRBJ1-2; D perhaps matches TRBD1 (5 bases). Germline V gives CDR1 LGHDT, CDR2 YNNKEL (reference sequence). The length of the CDR3 is 14 residues. V gave up 6 bases and J gave up 4 bases, with 15 bases separating them. The CDR3 region has the DNA TGTGCCAGCAGTAGACAGACTGGCAGCTATGGCTACACCTTC. This gives the protein CASSRQTGSYGYTF.

This chain joins TRBV6-2 or TRBV6-3 and TRBJ1-1; D might be TRBD1 (6 bases). This CDR3 is built from 14 residues. V was clipped by 2 bases and J by 4 bases, with 11 bases between them. Germline values: CDR1 MNHEY, CDR2 SVGEGT. CDR3 coding DNA: TGTGCCAGCAGTTACGGAGGGGGAGGCACTGAAGCTTTCTTT. Amino acids: CASSYGGGGTEAFF.

The CDR3 spells CASSPKRARNTGELFF. The CDR3 DNA is TGTGCCAGCAGTCCGAAAAGGGCTAGGAACACCGGGGAGCTGTTTTTT. The genes are TRBV12-3 or TRBV12-4 and TRBJ2-2; D not certain. V lost 5 bases and J lost 1, with 14 bases in between. There are 16 residues in the CDR3.

This clonotype was seen ten or more times. Mismatch with germline at one junction end may stem from a read error. The V call is TRBV12-3 or TRBV12-4, the J call TRBJ1-1, with 8 bases lining up with TRBD1. This CDR3 region has 14 residues. CDR3 protein: CASSLGQGNTEAFF. The CDR3 DNA sequence: TGTGCCAGCAGCTTAGGACAGGGGAACACTGAAGCTTTCTTT.

This clonotype was observed a handful of times. V usage is TRBV10-3 and J usage is TRBJ1-1; D remains ambiguous. This CDR3 contains 12 residues. In germline, CDR1 is ENHRY, CDR2 SYGVKD. The V end was cut by 10 bases, the J end by 4 bases, with 13 bases between. The CDR3 spells CATLGLFTEAFF. The CDR3 region has the DNA TGTGCCACCCTAGGACTTTTCACTGAAGCTTTCTTT.

This clonotype was seen at least ten times. The chain joins TRBV6-2 or TRBV6-3 to TRBJ2-5; 7 positions agree with TRBD2. The J segment lost 5 bases and the V segment lost 2 bases, leaving 8 bases of the junction unmatched. The CDR3 runs 15 residues. From germline, CDR1 is MNHEY and CDR2 SVGEGT. Here the CDR3 DNA reads TGTGCCAGCAGTTACGGGACTACCGTGGGGGAGACCCAGTACTTC. This sequence encodes CASSYGTTVGETQYF.

The chain carries TRBV6-1 and TRBJ2-7, with TRBD2 matching over 13 bases. The CDR3 has 15 amino acids. CDR1 and CDR2 from the germline V gene are MNHNS and SASEGT. V gave up 5 bases and J gave up 2 bases; unmatched junction bases: 3. The chain's CDR3 is CASSPGLAGAYEQYF. CDR3 DNA: TGTGCCAGCAGTCCCGGACTAGCGGGGGCCTACGAGCAGTACTTC.

The rearrangement links TRBV4-3 to TRBJ2-1; 9 positions agree with TRBD2. Germline-derived CDR1 and CDR2 are LGHNA and YSLEER. The CDR3 has 18 residues. Trimming took 3 bases from V and 3 from J; bases not matched to a gene: 12. CDR3 loop: CASSHPKGREGFYNEQFF. DNA for the CDR3: TGCGCCAGCAGCCACCCCAAGGGGCGGGAGGGCTTCTACAATGAGCAGTTCTTC.

The sample holds a few counts of this clonotype. The chain uses TRBV20-1 and TRBJ1-1; maybe TRBD1 (5 bases). Trimming left V 2 bases short and J 5 bases short, with 15 bases between. Germline V gene data show CDR1 as DFQATT and CDR2 as SNEGSKA (reference sequence). The CDR3 sequence is 14 residues long. The CDR3 bases are TGCAGTGCTAGACGGGACCGGGTTCGGACTGAAGCTTTCTTT. This gives the protein CSARRDRVRTEAFF.

The gene calls are TRBV29-1 and TRBJ2-1, with 11 bases matching TRBD2. Germline trimming cut 6 bases from V and 4 bases from J; bases unmatched to any gene: 2. The CDR3 runs 13 residues. Germline loops: CDR1 SQVTM, CDR2 ANQGSEA. CDR3 DNA: TGCAGCGTCACTAGCGGGGGTTACAATGAGCAGTTCTTC. Translation gives CSVTSGGYNEQFF.